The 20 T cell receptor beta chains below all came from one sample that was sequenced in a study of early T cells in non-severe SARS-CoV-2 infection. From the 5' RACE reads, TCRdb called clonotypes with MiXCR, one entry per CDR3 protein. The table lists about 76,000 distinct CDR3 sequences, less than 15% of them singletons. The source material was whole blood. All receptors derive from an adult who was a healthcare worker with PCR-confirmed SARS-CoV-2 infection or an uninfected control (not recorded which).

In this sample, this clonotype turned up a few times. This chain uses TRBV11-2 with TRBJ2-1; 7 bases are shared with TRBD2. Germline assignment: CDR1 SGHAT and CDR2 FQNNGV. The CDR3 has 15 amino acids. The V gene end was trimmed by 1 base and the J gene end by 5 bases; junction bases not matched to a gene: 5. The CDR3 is CASSLGRDYDNEQFF. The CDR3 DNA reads TGTGCCAGCAGCTTAGGTCGGGACTATGACAATGAGCAGTTCTTC. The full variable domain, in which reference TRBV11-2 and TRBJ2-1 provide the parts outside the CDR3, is EAGVAQSPRYKIIEKRQSVAFWCNPISGHATLYWYQQILGQGPKLLIQFQNNGVVDDSQLPKDRFSAERLKGVDSTLKIQPAKLEDSAVYLCASSLGRDYDNEQFFGPGTRLTVL.

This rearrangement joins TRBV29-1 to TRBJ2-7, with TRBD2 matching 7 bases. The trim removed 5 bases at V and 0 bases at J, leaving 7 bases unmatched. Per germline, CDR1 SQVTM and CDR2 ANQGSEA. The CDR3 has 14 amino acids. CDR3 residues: CSVLLADISYEQYF. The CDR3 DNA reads TGCAGCGTTCTCCTAGCGGATATCTCCTACGAGCAGTACTTC.

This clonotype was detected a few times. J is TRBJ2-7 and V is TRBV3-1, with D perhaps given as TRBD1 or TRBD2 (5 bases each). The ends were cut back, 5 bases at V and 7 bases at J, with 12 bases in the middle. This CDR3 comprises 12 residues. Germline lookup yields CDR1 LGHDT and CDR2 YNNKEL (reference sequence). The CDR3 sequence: CASSSGRREQYF. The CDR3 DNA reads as TGTGCCAGCAGCTCGGGGCGGCGGGAGCAGTACTTC.

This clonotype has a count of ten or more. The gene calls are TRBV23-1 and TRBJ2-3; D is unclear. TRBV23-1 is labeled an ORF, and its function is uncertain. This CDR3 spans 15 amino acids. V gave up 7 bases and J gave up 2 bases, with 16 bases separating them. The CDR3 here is CASKYPPSFTDTQYF. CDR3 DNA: TGCGCCAGCAAGTATCCCCCTTCGTTCACAGATACGCAGTATTTT.

CDR3 sequence reads: CASSPGTAYNEQFF. The CDR3 DNA reads as TGTGCCAGCAGTCCAGGGACGGCCTACAATGAGCAGTTCTTC. The V and J genes are TRBV28 and TRBJ2-1; D tentatively reads TRBD1 or TRBD2 (5 bases each). This CDR3 has 14 amino acids. Trimming took off 5 bases at V and 2 bases at J, with 10 bases between the two ends. CDR1 and CDR2 (germline): MDHEN, SYDVKM.

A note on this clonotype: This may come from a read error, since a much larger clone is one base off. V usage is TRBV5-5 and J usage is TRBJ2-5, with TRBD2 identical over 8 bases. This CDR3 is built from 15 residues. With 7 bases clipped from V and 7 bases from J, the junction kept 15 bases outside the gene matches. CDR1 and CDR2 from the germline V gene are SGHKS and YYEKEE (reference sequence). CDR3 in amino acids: CASREDGRDIGTQYF. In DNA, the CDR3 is TGTGCCAGCCGAGAGGACGGGAGGGACATTGGGACCCAGTACTTC.

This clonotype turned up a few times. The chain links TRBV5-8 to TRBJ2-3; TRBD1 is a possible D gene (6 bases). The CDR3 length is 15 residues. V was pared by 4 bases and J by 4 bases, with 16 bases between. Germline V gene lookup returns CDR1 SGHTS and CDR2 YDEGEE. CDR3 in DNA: TGTGCCAGCAGCAATGACAGGAGTAGGTCAGATACGCAGTATTTT. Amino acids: CASSNDRSRSDTQYF.

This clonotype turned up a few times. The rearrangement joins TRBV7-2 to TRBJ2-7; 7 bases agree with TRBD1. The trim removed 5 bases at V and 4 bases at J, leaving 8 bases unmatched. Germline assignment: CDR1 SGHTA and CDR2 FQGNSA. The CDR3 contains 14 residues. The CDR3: CASSRRQGQYEQYF. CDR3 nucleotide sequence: TGTGCCAGCAGCAGGAGACAGGGTCAGTACGAGCAGTACTTC. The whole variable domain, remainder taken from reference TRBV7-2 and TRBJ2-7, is GAGVSQSPSNKVTEKGKDVELRCDPISGHTALYWYRQSLGQGLEFLIYFQGNSAPDKSGLPSDRFSAERTGGSVSTLTIQRTQQEDSAVYLCASSRRQGQYEQYFGPGTRLTVT.

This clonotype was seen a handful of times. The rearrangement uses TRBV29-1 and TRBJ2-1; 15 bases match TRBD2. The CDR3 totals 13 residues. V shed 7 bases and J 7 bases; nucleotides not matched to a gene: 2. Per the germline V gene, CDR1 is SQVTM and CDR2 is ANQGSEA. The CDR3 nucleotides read TGCAGCGACGGACTAGCGGGAGGGAATGAGCAGTTCTTC. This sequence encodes CSDGLAGGNEQFF.

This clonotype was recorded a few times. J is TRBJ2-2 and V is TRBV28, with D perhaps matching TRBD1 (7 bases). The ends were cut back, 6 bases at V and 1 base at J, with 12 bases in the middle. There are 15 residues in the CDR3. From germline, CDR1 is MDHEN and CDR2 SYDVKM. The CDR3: CASSRGTVNTGELFF. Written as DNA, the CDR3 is TGTGCCAGCAGCCGCGGGACAGTGAACACCGGGGAGCTGTTTTTT. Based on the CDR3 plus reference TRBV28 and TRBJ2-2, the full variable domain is DVKVTQSSRYLVKRTGEKVFLECVQDMDHENMFWYRQDPGLGLRLIYFSYDVKMKEKGDIPEGYSVSREKKERFSLILESASTNQTSMYLCASSRGTVNTGELFFGEGSRLTVL.

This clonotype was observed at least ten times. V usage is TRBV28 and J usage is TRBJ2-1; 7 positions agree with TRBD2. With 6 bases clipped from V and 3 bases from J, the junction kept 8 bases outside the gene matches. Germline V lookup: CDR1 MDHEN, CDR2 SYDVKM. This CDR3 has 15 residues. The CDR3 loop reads CASSIIAGNYNEQFF. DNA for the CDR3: TGTGCCAGCAGCATCATAGCGGGCAACTACAATGAGCAGTTCTTC.

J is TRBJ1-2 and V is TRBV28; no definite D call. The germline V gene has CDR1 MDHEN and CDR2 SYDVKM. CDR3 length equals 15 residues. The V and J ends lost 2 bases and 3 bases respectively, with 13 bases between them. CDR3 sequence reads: CASSLGGFTYYGYTF. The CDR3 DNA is TGTGCCAGCAGTTTAGGCGGCTTCACTTACTATGGCTACACCTTC.

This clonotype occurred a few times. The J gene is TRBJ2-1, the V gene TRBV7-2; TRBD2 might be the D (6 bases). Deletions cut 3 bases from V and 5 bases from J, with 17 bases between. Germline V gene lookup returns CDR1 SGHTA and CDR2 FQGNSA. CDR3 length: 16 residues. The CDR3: CASSLGTGEWDNEQFF. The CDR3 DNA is TGTGCCAGCAGCTTGGGCACGGGGGAGTGGGACAATGAGCAGTTCTTC.

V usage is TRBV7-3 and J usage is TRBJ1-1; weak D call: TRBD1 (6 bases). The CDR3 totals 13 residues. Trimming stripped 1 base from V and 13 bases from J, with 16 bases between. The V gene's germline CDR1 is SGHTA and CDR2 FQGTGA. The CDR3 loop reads CASSLRERGSVFF. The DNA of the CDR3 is TGTGCCAGCAGCTTAAGGGAAAGGGGGAGTGTTTTCTTT.

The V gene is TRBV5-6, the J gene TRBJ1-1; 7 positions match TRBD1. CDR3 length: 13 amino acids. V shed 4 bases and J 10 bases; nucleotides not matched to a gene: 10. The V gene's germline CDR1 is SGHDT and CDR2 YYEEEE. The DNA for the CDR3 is TGTGCCAGCAGCCCGGGGACAGAGCGGTCAGCTTTCTTT. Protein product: CASSPGTERSAFF.

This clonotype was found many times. Here the CDR3 DNA reads TGTGCCAGCAGAGTGGGGACGGGAGGTTCCTCTAGCACAGATACGCAGTATTTT. As protein: CASRVGTGGSSSTDTQYF. This chain connects TRBV7-9 to TRBJ2-3, with 7 bases fitting TRBD2. The length of the CDR3 is 18 residues. Germline CDR1 reads SEHNR; CDR2 reads FQNEAQ (reference sequence). V trimming: 6 bases; J trimming: 0 bases; junction bases outside the gene matches: 15.

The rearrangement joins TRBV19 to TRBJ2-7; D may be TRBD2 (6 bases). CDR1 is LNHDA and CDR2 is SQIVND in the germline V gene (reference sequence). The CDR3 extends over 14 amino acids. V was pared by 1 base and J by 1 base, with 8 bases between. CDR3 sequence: CASSIAGESYEQYF. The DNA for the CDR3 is TGTGCCAGTAGTATAGCGGGAGAGTCCTACGAGCAGTACTTC.

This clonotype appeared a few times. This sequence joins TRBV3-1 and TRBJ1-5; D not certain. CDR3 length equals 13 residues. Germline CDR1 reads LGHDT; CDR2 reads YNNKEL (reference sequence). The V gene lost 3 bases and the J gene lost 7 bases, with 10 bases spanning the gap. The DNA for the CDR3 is TGTGCCAGCAGCCAGGGAGGAGTGCAGCCCCAGCATTTT. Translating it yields CASSQGGVQPQHF.

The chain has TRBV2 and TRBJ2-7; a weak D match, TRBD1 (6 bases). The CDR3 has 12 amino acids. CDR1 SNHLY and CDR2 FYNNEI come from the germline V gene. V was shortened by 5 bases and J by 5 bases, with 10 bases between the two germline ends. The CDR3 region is CASSPNRDEQYF. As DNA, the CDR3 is TGTGCCAGCAGTCCAAACAGGGACGAGCAGTACTTC. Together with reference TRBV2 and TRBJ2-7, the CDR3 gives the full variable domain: EPEVTQTPSHQVTQMGQEVILRCVPISNHLYFYWYRQILGQKVEFLVSFYNNEISEKSEIFDDQFSVERPDGSNFTLKIRSTKLEDSAMYFCASSPNRDEQYFGPGTRLTVT.

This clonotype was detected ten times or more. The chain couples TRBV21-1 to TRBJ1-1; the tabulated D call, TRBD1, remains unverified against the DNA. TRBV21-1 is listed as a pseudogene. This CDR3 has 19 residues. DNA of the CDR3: TGTGCCAGCAGCAAAGGCCCGGACAGGGGAGGGATAACTAACACTGAAGCTTTCTTT. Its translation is CASSKGPDRGGITNTEAFF.